These 14 T cell receptor beta chains originate from one sample sequenced in a study of glioma-infiltrating T cells after dendritic cell vaccination. Sequencing used immunoSEQ multiplex PCR; TCRdb keeps in-frame clones, though not all of them. The data contain around 78,000 clones, roughly 84% of them singletons. Time point specified: after dendritic cell vaccination, including at tumor progression/relapse. Sequencing was performed on blood, taken after dendritic cell vaccination. The receptors derive from a human donor with glioblastoma.

The rearrangement joins TRBV19 to TRBJ1-1; maybe TRBD1 (5 bases). V was cut by 3 bases and J by 8 bases, with 19 bases left in between. The CDR3 totals 15 residues. CDR1 LNHDA and CDR2 SQIVND come from the germline V gene (reference sequence). The CDR3 DNA reads as TGTGCCAGTAGTATGGCTCCGGGAGAGAACAGGGAAGCTTTCTTT. Translated: CASSMAPGENREAFF.

V gene TRBV6-1 combines with J gene TRBJ2-7; 8 bases map to TRBD2. There are 16 residues in the CDR3. V was pared by 0 bases and J by 1 base, with 5 bases of the junction left unmatched. Germline CDR1 and CDR2: MNHNS and SASEGT. CDR3 in DNA: TGTGCCAGCAGTGAAGCGCGGGGGGATTATTCCTACGAGCAGTACTTC. It yields the protein CASSEARGDYSYEQYF.

The V gene is TRBV4-1, the J gene TRBJ1-5, with 8 bases aligning to TRBD1. In germline, CDR1 is MGHRA, CDR2 YSYEKL. The CDR3 extends over 14 amino acids. V trimming: 1 base; J trimming: 6 bases; junction bases outside the gene matches: 2. CDR3 sequence reads: CASSQVGQGQPQHF. The DNA for the CDR3 is TGCGCCAGCAGCCAAGTAGGACAGGGTCAGCCCCAGCATTTT.

This sequence joins TRBV5-1 and TRBJ1-2, with a tentative D call TRBD1 (5 bases). V was trimmed by 2 bases and J by 0 bases, leaving 5 bases between them. CDR3 size: 13 residues. The V gene's germline CDR1 is SGHRS and CDR2 YFSETQ. The CDR3 DNA sequence: TGCGCCAGCAGCTTACAGGCTAACTATGGCTACACCTTC. Translating gives CASSLQANYGYTF.

The sample holds one count of this clone. V gene TRBV5-1 combines with J gene TRBJ2-5, with TRBD2 matching over 11 bases. The V gene end was trimmed by 7 bases and the J gene end by 1 base; junction bases not matched to a gene: 9. Germline-derived CDR1 and CDR2 are SGHRS and YFSETQ. The CDR3 consists of 16 residues. Here the CDR3 DNA reads TGCGCCAGCGGCTCCCGGACTAGCGGGTTCCAAGAGACCCAGTACTTC. Translated, it gives CASGSRTSGFQETQYF.

This clone appeared once. The chain combines TRBV4-1 with TRBJ1-2, with 10 bases matching TRBD1. The CDR3 totals 14 residues. With V trimmed by 4 bases and J by 6 bases, 5 bases remained unmatched. Germline V gene lookup returns CDR1 MGHRA and CDR2 YSYEKL. Written as DNA, the CDR3 is TGCGCCAGCAGCCGCGGGACAGGGGTTAATGGCTACACCTTC. Protein: CASSRGTGVNGYTF.

The rearrangement links TRBV5-1 to TRBJ1-6, with D tentatively TRBD1 (6 bases). The CDR3 extends over 14 amino acids. CDR1 SGHRS and CDR2 YFSETQ come from the germline V gene. V lost 0 bases and J lost 7, with 8 bases in between. CDR3 amino acids: CASSLGQENSPLHF. The CDR3 coding sequence is TGCGCCAGCAGCTTGGGACAGGAGAATTCACCCCTCCACTTT.

The V call is TRBV7-6, the J call TRBJ1-1; TRBD1 aligns across 9 bases. Germline-derived CDR1 and CDR2 are SGHVS and FNYEAQ. The CDR3 has 17 residues. Trimming took 4 bases from V and 8 from J; bases not matched to a gene: 17. The CDR3 DNA reads as TGTGCCAGCAGCTCAATACAGGGGGCGGGGGGATTCTGGGAAGCTTTCTTT. This translates into CASSSIQGAGGFWEAFF.

This chain uses TRBV9 with TRBJ2-3; D may be TRBD2 (5 bases). Trimming removed 1 base at V and 4 bases at J, with 7 bases between. Germline values: CDR1 SGDLS, CDR2 YYNGEE. The CDR3 is made up of 13 amino acids. This chain's CDR3 is CASSVLAPDTQYF. CDR3 bases: TGTGCCAGCAGCGTACTAGCACCAGATACGCAGTATTTT.

CDR3 DNA sequence: TGTGCCAGCAGAGGAAGCGGAGCGAACACCGGGGAGCTGTTTTTT. It encodes CASRGSGANTGELFF. The chain uses TRBV7-9 and TRBJ2-2; perhaps TRBD2 as D (5 bases). This CDR3 is 15 amino acids long. Looked up from germline, CDR1 is SEHNR and CDR2 is FQNEAQ (reference sequence). Between the trimmed V and J ends, which lost 6 bases and 0 bases, there was a span of 11 bases.

The J gene is TRBJ2-3, the V gene TRBV5-1; D possibly corresponds to TRBD2 (5 bases). The CDR3 length is 13 residues. Germline values: CDR1 SGHRS, CDR2 YFSETQ. V gave up 0 bases and J gave up 7 bases, with 9 bases separating them. The CDR3, as DNA: TGCGCCAGCAGCTTGGGGACTCCAAATACGCAGTATTTT. Translation gives CASSLGTPNTQYF.

V gene TRBV13 combines with J gene TRBJ1-6; 10 nucleotides line up with TRBD1. Germline CDR1 is PRHDT and CDR2 is FYEKMQ (reference sequence). After removal of 5 bases from V and 9 bases from J, the junction contained 4 bases not matched to a gene. The CDR3 runs to 14 residues. In nucleotides, the CDR3 is TGTGCCAGCAGCCCAGGGACAGGGGTTTCACCCCTCCACTTT. Translation gives CASSPGTGVSPLHF.

The CDR3 sequence: CASGRLAGGRNEQFF. CDR3 in DNA: TGTGCCAGCGGCCGACTAGCGGGAGGTCGGAATGAGCAGTTCTTC. The rearrangement uses TRBV11-3 and TRBJ2-1, with TRBD2 matching 13 bases. J lost 7 bases, V lost 8 bases, and 8 bases had no gene match. The CDR3 runs 15 residues. CDR1 and CDR2 from the germline V gene are SGHNT and YENEEA.

This chain uses TRBV19 with TRBJ2-3; D may be TRBD1 (5 bases). CDR1 LNHDA and CDR2 SQIVND come from the germline V gene (reference sequence). V was clipped by 5 bases and J by 2 bases, with 8 bases between them. This CDR3 comprises 13 residues. The CDR3 DNA sequence: TGTGCCAGTAGTTGGACACCCACAGATACGCAGTATTTT. Protein sequence: CASSWTPTDTQYF.